The 18 T cell receptor beta chains below were found in one sample sequenced in a study of CD8+CD57+ T cells in acquired aplastic anemia. Genomic DNA was employed as the template in profiling TCR beta VDJ and CDR3. Each CDR3 protein is one row after TCRdb ran MiXCR on the reads. The sample contains approximately 50,000 distinct CDR3 sequences, about 78% of which appear only once. Sequencing was carried out using sorted CD4+, CD8+, or CD8+CD57+ T cells (not recorded which) from PBMCs. The origin of the receptors is a human donor in good health, serving as a control.

The chain combines TRBV29-1 with TRBJ2-1, with 14 bases that match TRBD2. Per germline, CDR1 SQVTM and CDR2 ANQGSEA. The CDR3 sequence is 13 residues long. V shed 6 bases and J 9 bases; nucleotides not matched to a gene: 4. Written as DNA, the CDR3 is TGCAGCGTGGGGACTAGCGGGGGCAGTGAGCAGTTCTTC. Translated, it gives CSVGTSGGSEQFF.

The J gene is TRBJ1-4, the V gene TRBV7-9; D not resolved. This CDR3 comprises 14 residues. Trimming removed 2 bases from V and 7 bases from J, with 11 bases in between. Germline V gene data show CDR1 as SEHNR and CDR2 as FQNEAQ (reference sequence). Here the CDR3 DNA reads TGTGCCAGCAGCTTAAGCGACCCTAGTGAAAAACTGTTTTTT. Its protein is CASSLSDPSEKLFF.

The V gene is TRBV5-1, the J gene TRBJ2-6; perhaps TRBD2 as D (6 bases). From germline, CDR1 is SGHRS and CDR2 YFSETQ. The V end was cut by 6 bases, the J end by 0 bases, with 10 bases between. This CDR3 contains 15 residues. CDR3: CASTTSGSGANVLTF. The CDR3 DNA reads as TGCGCCAGCACGACTAGTGGCTCTGGGGCCAACGTCCTGACTTTC.

This clonotype was recorded a few times. The chain uses TRBV7-2 and TRBJ2-5; tentatively, D is TRBD2 (6 bases). Germline V gene lookup returns CDR1 SGHTA and CDR2 FQGNSA. The CDR3 is made up of 13 amino acids. V was shortened by 0 bases and J by 5 bases, with 7 bases between the two germline ends. The CDR3 sequence is CASSLALAETQYF. The CDR3 DNA reads as TGTGCCAGCAGCTTAGCTCTAGCGGAGACCCAGTACTTC.

V and J are TRBV5-1 and TRBJ1-6; tentatively, D is TRBD1 (5 bases). This CDR3 spans 15 amino acids. Germline V gene lookup returns CDR1 SGHRS and CDR2 YFSETQ. Trimming took off 0 bases at V and 9 bases at J, with 13 bases between the two ends. The CDR3: CASSLDTGPASPLHF. The CDR3 DNA is TGCGCCAGCAGCTTGGATACGGGGCCAGCTTCACCCCTCCACTTT.

The rearrangement uses TRBV19 and TRBJ1-5; no clear D gene. V was cut by 10 bases and J by 9 bases, with 13 bases left in between. This CDR3 spans 11 amino acids. Germline CDR1 reads LNHDA; CDR2 reads SQIVND (reference sequence). The CDR3 spells CATADRSPQHF. The CDR3 nucleotides read TGTGCCACCGCAGACCGTTCGCCCCAGCATTTT.

Ten or more counts support this clonotype. V and J are TRBV20-1 and TRBJ2-2; D gene ambiguous. CDR1 and CDR2 from the germline V gene are DFQATT and SNEGSKA (reference sequence). Trimming shortened V by 0 bases and J by 2 bases, and 7 bases separated the two germline ends. This CDR3 has 14 residues. CDR3: CSARDGLNTGELFF. CDR3 sequence (DNA): TGCAGTGCTAGAGACGGTTTAAACACCGGGGAGCTGTTTTTT.

This chain uses TRBV2 with TRBJ1-3; TRBD1 aligns across 10 bases. Germline loops: CDR1 SNHLY, CDR2 FYNNEI. Trimming at V came to 8 bases and at J to 2 bases, leaving 6 bases not matched to a gene. The CDR3 loop spans 15 amino acids. The CDR3 coding sequence is TGTGCCAGCGAGACCGGGACAGGGGCTGGAAACACCATATATTTT. This sequence encodes CASETGTGAGNTIYF.

This chain joins TRBV7-8 and TRBJ2-2, with D unclear. V shed 1 base and J shed 2 bases, with 5 bases lying between them. This CDR3 has 14 residues. Germline assignment: CDR1 SGHVS and CDR2 FQNEAQ. Here the CDR3 DNA reads TGTGCCAGCAGCTTAGAGGGAAACACCGGGGAGCTGTTTTTT. Translated, it gives CASSLEGNTGELFF.

The chain combines TRBV9 with TRBJ2-3; D unclear. This CDR3 comprises 14 residues. The V and J ends lost 2 bases and 0 bases respectively, with 7 bases between them. Per the germline V gene, CDR1 is SGDLS and CDR2 is YYNGEE. CDR3 region: CASSVSGSTDTQYF. The CDR3 DNA is TGTGCCAGCAGCGTGAGTGGGAGCACAGATACGCAGTATTTT. The full variable domain, completed using reference TRBV9 and TRBJ2-3, is DSGVTQTPKHLITATGQRVTLRCSPRSGDLSVYWYQQSLDQGLQFLIQYYNGEERAKGNILERFSAQQFPDLHSELNLSSLELGDSALYFCASSVSGSTDTQYFGPGTRLTVL.

The count of this clonotype is one. Its ends do not fully match the called genes, so a read error is possible. The gene calls are TRBV19 and TRBJ2-6; tentatively, D is TRBD2 (6 bases). The CDR3 has 12 residues. Germline V gene sequence: CDR1 LNHDA, CDR2 SQIVND (reference sequence). CDR3 DNA: TGTGCCAGTAGGGCTCGGGGGAGCGTCCAGACTTTC. It is translated as CASRARGSVQTF.

Concerning this clonotype: At one boundary the junction diverges from the germline segment, which might be a read error. The genes are TRBV19 and TRBJ1-5; 8 bases line up with TRBD1. From germline, CDR1 is LNHDA and CDR2 SQIVND (reference sequence). The CDR3 is 15 amino acids. The CDR3 DNA sequence: TGTGCCAGTAGTCCCGAAGGGACAGGCAATCCGCCCCAGCATTTT. It encodes CASSPEGTGNPPQHF.

The rearrangement joins TRBV5-8 to TRBJ1-2; D is unclear. The V end was cut by 4 bases, the J end by 2 bases, with 15 bases between. CDR1 is SGHTS, CDR2 YDEGEE, per germline. This CDR3 has 15 residues. The CDR3 sequence: CASSGRAPGNYGYTF. As DNA, the CDR3 is TGTGCCAGCAGCGGGAGGGCGCCGGGGAACTATGGCTACACCTTC.

Comments on this clonotype: Possible read error: a much larger clone is one base away. The genes are TRBV10-3 and TRBJ2-1; D possibly uses TRBD1 or TRBD2 (6 bases each). There are 12 residues in the CDR3. Germline-derived CDR1 and CDR2 are ENHRY and SYGVKD. The V and J ends lost 10 bases and 6 bases respectively, with 13 bases between them. CDR3 coding DNA: TGTGCCACCAGGGGACTCCCCAATGAGCAGTTCTTC. It encodes CATRGLPNEQFF.

This rearrangement joins TRBV20-1 to TRBJ2-7, with 8 bases matching TRBD1. The germline V gene encodes CDR1 DFQATT and CDR2 SNEGSKA (reference sequence). Unmatched junction bases numbered 13, after V lost 1 base and J lost 5 bases. The length of the CDR3 is 16 residues. DNA of the CDR3: TGCAGTGCTAGAGCCCTCCAGGGGGCCATTCGTCACGAGCAGTACTTC. Protein: CSARALQGAIRHEQYF.

The chain carries TRBV2 and TRBJ2-7, with D unresolved. The CDR3 spans 12 residues. Germline values: CDR1 SNHLY, CDR2 FYNNEI. Trimming removed 7 bases at V and 3 bases at J, with 10 bases between. Written as DNA, the CDR3 is TGTGCCAGCACGGCTATAAGCTACGAGCAGTACTTC. Translation gives CASTAISYEQYF.

This clonotype has a single count. The junction departs from germline at one end; a sequencing error may be responsible. The CDR3 DNA follows: TGCGCCAGTAGTAGAGGAGAGGGGAACACTGAAGCTTTCTTT. Translating gives CASSRGEGNTEAFF. This chain connects TRBV19 to TRBJ1-1; no definite D call. Germline V gives CDR1 LNHDA, CDR2 SQIVND (reference sequence). The CDR3 totals 14 residues.

This clonotype showed up just a few times. The gene calls are TRBV2 and TRBJ1-5; possible D gene TRBD1, 5 bases. The CDR3 loop spans 15 amino acids. Germline values: CDR1 SNHLY, CDR2 FYNNEI. V was shortened by 3 bases and J by 0 bases, with 9 bases between the two germline ends. CDR3 residues: CASSDRGYSNQPQHF. Here the CDR3 DNA reads TGTGCCAGCAGTGATAGGGGTTATAGCAATCAGCCCCAGCATTTT.